This record covers a single T cell receptor beta chain. Reverse transcription of about 0.5 to 1 ug RNA was carried out with random hexamers. Each CDR3 protein is one row after TCRdb ran MiXCR on the immunoSEQ multiplex PCR reads. The top ten hold over 0.095% of the sample, which has 250,000 to 300,000 distinct CDR3 sequences, roughly 85% seen once. The sample originates from a study of CD8 T cells in Susac syndrome. Germline loops: CDR1 KGHDR, CDR2 SFDVKD. The CDR3 has 14 residues. With V trimmed by 8 bases and J by 9 bases, 9 bases remained unmatched. FACS enriched CD8+ TEMRA cells, while bulk CD8+ and CD4+ were negatively isolated.

J is TRBJ2-1 and V is TRBV24-1, with 10 bases matching TRBD2. The material sequenced was CD8+ T cells from PBMCs. This TCR derives from a human donor with multiple sclerosis. CDR3 bases: TGTGCCACCACCCCTAGCGGGAGTTTAGGTGAGCAGTTCTTC. Protein: CATTPSGSLGEQFF.